These 20 T cell receptor beta chains were sequenced from one sample in a study of identical twins. MiXCR, applied by TCRdb to the 5' RACE reads, yields one record per CDR3 protein. Found here are hundreds of thousands of distinct CDR3 sequences, about 18% of them singletons; the top ten hold under 15%. The sample also formed part of further work on T cells expressing NK-cell markers.

Specimen: PBMCs. These receptor sequences come from a woman aged 18-35 years in good health.

This sequence joins TRBV24-1 and TRBJ2-7; 7 positions agree with TRBD2. The CDR3 consists of 14 residues. Germline V gene lookup returns CDR1 KGHDR and CDR2 SFDVKD. Trimming removed 0 bases from V and 5 bases from J; junction bases left unmatched: 3. The CDR3 is CATSDLAGVHEQYF. CDR3 nucleotide sequence: TGTGCCACCAGTGATTTGGCGGGGGTCCACGAGCAGTACTTC.

Many counts were recorded for this clonotype. The chain carries TRBV7-9 and TRBJ2-3; unclear D gene. The CDR3 totals 15 residues. Germline CDR1 is SEHNR and CDR2 is FQNEAQ (reference sequence). With 1 base removed from V and 1 base from J, the gap between germline ends came to 9 bases. CDR3 region: CASSLGSSRTDTQYF. DNA for the CDR3: TGTGCCAGCAGCTTAGGCTCGTCCCGCACAGATACGCAGTATTTT.

The V gene is TRBV12-3 or TRBV12-4, the J gene TRBJ2-1; D call uncertain. The CDR3 sequence is 12 residues long. The ends were cut back, 3 bases at V and 7 bases at J, with 7 bases in the middle. The CDR3 here is CASSFFKNEQFF. As DNA, the CDR3 is TGTGCCAGCAGTTTCTTCAAAAATGAGCAGTTCTTC.

This chain connects TRBV3-1 to TRBJ1-2; the D is unclear. This CDR3 region has 13 residues. Germline CDR1 and CDR2: LGHDT and YNNKEL (reference sequence). Deletions cut 3 bases from V and 4 bases from J, with 9 bases between. In DNA, the CDR3 is TGTGCCAGCAGCCATGACTACACCTATGGCTACACCTTC. Its translation is CASSHDYTYGYTF.

The chain couples TRBV10-3 to TRBJ2-3; D is uncertain. Trimming shortened V by 4 bases and J by 1 base, and 6 bases separated the two germline ends. This CDR3 region has 13 residues. Germline V gene lookup returns CDR1 ENHRY and CDR2 SYGVKD. The CDR3 DNA reads as TGTGCCATCAGTGTTCCGGGCACAGATACGCAGTATTTT. Translating it yields CAISVPGTDTQYF.

CDR3 in amino acids: CSATRGPYEQYF. Here the CDR3 DNA reads TGCAGTGCTACCAGGGGGCCCTACGAGCAGTACTTC. The rearrangement uses TRBV20-1 and TRBJ2-7; 8 nucleotides match TRBD1. J lost 2 bases, V lost 4 bases, and 1 base had no gene match. The CDR3 has 12 amino acids. Germline V lookup: CDR1 DFQATT, CDR2 SNEGSKA (reference sequence).

The chain couples TRBV4-3 to TRBJ2-1, with a weak D call TRBD2 (6 bases). The V end lost 2 bases, the J end lost 0 bases, and 14 bases lay between the germline ends. The germline V gene has CDR1 LGHNA and CDR2 YSLEER. CDR3 size: 17 residues. The CDR3 is CASSQRPAGSSYNEQFF. CDR3 nucleotides: TGCGCCAGCAGCCAACGACCAGCGGGCTCCTCCTACAATGAGCAGTTCTTC.

The chain couples TRBV27 to TRBJ2-7; D gene unclear. The ends were cut back, 8 bases at V and 6 bases at J, with 20 bases in the middle. The germline V gene encodes CDR1 MNHEY and CDR2 SMNVEV (reference sequence). CDR3 size: 14 residues. The CDR3 DNA follows: TGTGCCAGCGGACCCCGCTTCGCAGTATTCGAGCAGTACTTC. Residues: CASGPRFAVFEQYF.

V is TRBV7-2 and J is TRBJ2-1; 7 bases are a match to TRBD2. The CDR3 loop spans 15 amino acids. Unmatched junction bases numbered 5, after V lost 4 bases and J lost 2 bases. Germline CDR1 is SGHTA and CDR2 is FQGNSA. The CDR3 here is CASSSRSGAYNEQFF. The CDR3 nucleotides read TGTGCCAGCAGCTCTCGAAGCGGGGCCTACAATGAGCAGTTCTTC.

With regard to this clonotype: At one end, the junction sequence differs from germline, possibly due to a read error. V and J are TRBV25-1 and TRBJ2-1; D unclear. The CDR3 covers 16 residues. Germline CDR1 and CDR2: MGHDK and SYGVNS. The CDR3 loop reads CASSELNAHESHEQFF. The CDR3 DNA reads TGTGCCAGTAGTGAACTGAATGCGCACGAATCCCATGAGCAGTTCTTC. The whole variable domain, filled in from reference TRBV25-1 and TRBJ2-1, reads EADIYQTPRYLVIGTGKKITLECSQTMGHDKMYWYQQDPGMELHLIHYSYGVNSTEKGDLSSESTVSRIRTEHFPLTLESARPSHTSQYLCASSELNAHESHEQFFGPGTRLTVL.

This clonotype has more than one count but fewer than ten. This chain joins TRBV5-6 and TRBJ2-1, with TRBD2 matching 10 bases. V trimming: 0 bases; J trimming: 10 bases; junction bases outside the gene matches: 10. CDR1 is SGHDT, CDR2 YYEEEE, per germline. This CDR3 is built from 16 residues. The CDR3 region is CASSLGASGSRHEQFF. DNA for the CDR3: TGTGCCAGCAGCTTGGGGGCTAGCGGGAGCAGGCACGAGCAGTTCTTC.

The J gene is TRBJ2-1, the V gene TRBV27, with D perhaps TRBD2 (7 bases). V was cut by 6 bases and J by 7 bases, with 19 bases left in between. CDR1 and CDR2 (germline): MNHEY, SMNVEV (reference sequence). This CDR3 has 15 residues. The CDR3 sequence is CASRRVGGRRNEQFF. The CDR3 coding sequence is TGTGCCAGCAGGCGAGTGGGGGGGCGCAGGAATGAGCAGTTCTTC.

The chain carries TRBV10-3 and TRBJ2-7; D unclear. The CDR3 is 11 residues long. From germline, CDR1 is ENHRY and CDR2 SYGVKD. Deletions cut 11 bases from V and 2 bases from J, with 10 bases between. DNA for the CDR3: TGTGCCCCCCTTGCCACCTACGAGCAGTACTTC. Protein product: CAPLATYEQYF.

This rearrangement joins TRBV12-5 to TRBJ2-7; D call uncertain. The V end lost 3 bases, the J end lost 7 bases, and 7 bases lay between the germline ends. The V gene's germline CDR1 is LGHNT and CDR2 FRNRAP. This CDR3 region has 11 residues. The CDR3 spells CASGLSREQYF. The CDR3 nucleotides are TGTGCTAGTGGTTTATCTCGGGAGCAGTACTTC.

The rearrangement links TRBV20-1 to TRBJ2-1; 8 nucleotides align to TRBD2. This CDR3 has 20 amino acids. The germline CDR1 and CDR2 sequences are DFQATT and SNEGSKA (reference sequence). J was trimmed by 7 bases and V by 0 bases; bases with no gene match: 23. The CDR3 here is CSARDIEGGGSGSRWNEQFF. CDR3 DNA: TGCAGTGCTAGAGATATAGAAGGGGGGGGCAGCGGGAGCCGGTGGAATGAGCAGTTCTTC.

The chain combines TRBV15 with TRBJ2-1; D call uncertain. V was pared by 9 bases and J by 5 bases, with 20 bases between. The CDR3 runs to 15 residues. The germline V gene has CDR1 LNHNV and CDR2 YYDKDF (reference sequence). As DNA, the CDR3 is TGTGCCACGCTTGCGTTAGGTTCTCCGAACAATGAGCAGTTCTTC. This codes for CATLALGSPNNEQFF.

This sequence joins TRBV12-3 or TRBV12-4 and TRBJ2-3, with D possibly being TRBD1 (5 bases). V lost 8 bases and J 5 bases, leaving 17 bases between the germline ends. The CDR3 is made up of 14 amino acids. The CDR3 DNA sequence: TGTGCCAGCGGCACCCTAGGGGAAGGAGATACGCAGTATTTT. Its translation is CASGTLGEGDTQYF.

The V and J genes are TRBV20-1 and TRBJ2-3; D is possibly TRBD1 or TRBD2 (5 bases each). Trimming shortened V by 2 bases and J by 4 bases, and 13 bases separated the two germline ends. The germline CDR1 and CDR2 sequences are DFQATT and SNEGSKA (reference sequence). This CDR3 contains 14 residues. The CDR3 region is CSARSGLAPDTQYF. DNA for the CDR3: TGCAGTGCTAGATCAGGGCTAGCCCCAGATACGCAGTATTTT.

V gene TRBV7-9 combines with J gene TRBJ2-1; TRBD1 agrees at 9 bases. This CDR3 contains 15 residues. Looked up from germline, CDR1 is SEHNR and CDR2 is FQNEAQ (reference sequence). With 5 bases clipped from V and 4 bases from J, the junction kept 6 bases outside the gene matches. CDR3 protein: CASSPTGGLYNEQFF. CDR3 DNA: TGTGCCAGCAGCCCGACAGGGGGGCTTTACAATGAGCAGTTCTTC.

This clonotype was seen a handful of times. The J gene is TRBJ1-1, the V gene TRBV4-2; tentatively, D is TRBD1 (5 bases). Trimming removed 4 bases at V and 1 base at J, with 13 bases between. CDR1 and CDR2 from the germline V gene are LGHNA and YNFKEQ. The CDR3 contains 15 residues. This CDR3 reads CASSPAGQGNTEAFF. Here the CDR3 DNA reads TGTGCCAGCAGCCCCGCGGGGCAGGGGAACACTGAAGCTTTCTTT.